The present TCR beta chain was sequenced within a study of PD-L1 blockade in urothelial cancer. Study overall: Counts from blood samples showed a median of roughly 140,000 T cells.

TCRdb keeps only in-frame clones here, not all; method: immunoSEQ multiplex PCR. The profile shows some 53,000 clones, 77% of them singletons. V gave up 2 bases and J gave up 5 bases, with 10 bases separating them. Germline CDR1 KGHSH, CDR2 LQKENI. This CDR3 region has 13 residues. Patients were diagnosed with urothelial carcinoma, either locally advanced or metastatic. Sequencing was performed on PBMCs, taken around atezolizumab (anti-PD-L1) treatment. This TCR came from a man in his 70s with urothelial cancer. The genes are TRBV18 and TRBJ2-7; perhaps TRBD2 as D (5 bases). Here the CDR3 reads CASSPVGSNEQYF. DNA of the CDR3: TGTGCCAGCTCACCAGTAGGGAGCAACGAGCAGTACTTC.